These 8 T cell receptor beta chains came from one sample sequenced in a study of shared clonotypes between healthy human individuals. Data came from immunoSEQ multiplex PCR; TCRdb stores just in-frame clones and leaves some out. The repertoire holds about 2 million clones, with 85% to 95% as singletons. Material: naive CD4+ T cells sorted from blood. Described subset: CD45RA+ positively selected. The source is a man in his late teens or twenties in good health.

J is TRBJ2-2 and V is TRBV10-2; tentatively, D is TRBD2 (5 bases). Germline CDR1 WSHSY, CDR2 SAAADI. CDR3 size: 17 residues. Between the trimmed V and J ends, which lost 5 bases and 5 bases, there was a span of 21 bases. CDR3 amino acids: CASSSPEGAARTGELFF. In DNA, the CDR3 is TGCGCCAGCAGTTCCCCTGAAGGAGCGGCCAGGACCGGGGAGCTGTTTTTT.

This clone is a singleton in its sample. The J gene is TRBJ1-6, the V gene TRBV10-1; no clear D gene. This CDR3 has 14 amino acids. Germline CDR1 reads WNHNN; CDR2 reads SYGVQD (reference sequence). V shed 2 bases and J shed 10 bases, with 12 bases lying between them. The CDR3 DNA reads TGCGCCAGCAGTGAGGCCGGGTATTACTCACCCCTCCACTTT. Translated, it gives CASSEAGYYSPLHF.

The J gene is TRBJ1-2, the V gene TRBV27; a weak D match, TRBD1 (6 bases). This CDR3 comprises 15 residues. V lost 1 base and J lost 14, with 23 bases in between. Germline V CDR1 and CDR2: MNHEY, SMNVEV (reference sequence). CDR3 DNA: TGTGCCAGCAGTTTATTCCATGGGACAAGGGGTCACGAGACCTTC. Translation: CASSLFHGTRGHETF.

This clone was counted a single time. The J gene is TRBJ2-2, the V gene TRBV4-1, with D unclear. This CDR3 contains 13 residues. Germline V gene lookup returns CDR1 MGHRA and CDR2 YSYEKL. V was trimmed by 4 bases and J by 6 bases, leaving 9 bases between them. The DNA for the CDR3 is TGCGCCAGCAGCCCAGTAACAGCCGGGGAGCTGTTTTTT. This gives the protein CASSPVTAGELFF.

This chain links TRBV11-2 with TRBJ2-2; D is uncertain. This CDR3 is 13 amino acids long. Trimming cost V 4 bases and J 3 bases, with 6 bases left between them. In germline, CDR1 is SGHAT, CDR2 FQNNGV. Here the CDR3 reads CASSSTDTGELFF. CDR3 coding DNA: TGTGCCAGCAGCTCCACAGACACCGGGGAGCTGTTTTTT.

The chain uses TRBV18 and TRBJ1-2, with D unresolved. Germline-derived CDR1 and CDR2 are KGHSH and LQKENI. Trimming took 5 bases from V and 7 from J, leaving 11 bases between them. The CDR3 contains 12 residues. CDR3 protein: CASSSYSAGYTF. DNA of the CDR3: TGTGCCAGCTCAAGCTACAGTGCTGGCTACACCTTC.

J is TRBJ2-5 and V is TRBV29-1; 7 nucleotides agree with TRBD1. The V segment lost 7 bases and the J segment 3 bases; nucleotides outside the gene matches: 11. The CDR3 extends over 14 amino acids. Germline V lookup: CDR1 SQVTM, CDR2 ANQGSEA. CDR3 DNA sequence: TGCAGCGCCTCGACCGGGACAGCGAAAGAGACCCAGTACTTC. It specifies CSASTGTAKETQYF. The variable domain in full, completed from reference TRBV29-1 and TRBJ2-5, reads SAVISQKPSRDICQRGTSLTIQCQVDSQVTMMFWYRQQPGQSLTLIATANQGSEATYESGFVIDKFPISRPNLTFSTLTVSNMSPEDSSIYLCSASTGTAKETQYFGPGTRLLVL.

The chain employs TRBV2 and TRBJ2-7; a weak D match, TRBD2 (6 bases). Germline values: CDR1 SNHLY, CDR2 FYNNEI. The CDR3 is 13 amino acids. The V and J ends lost 5 bases and 6 bases respectively, with 14 bases between them. The CDR3 protein is CASSSGLPSEQYF. Written as DNA, the CDR3 is TGTGCCAGCAGTTCGGGACTGCCGTCCGAGCAGTACTTC.